The 30 T cell receptor beta chains in this list originate from one sample, sequenced in a study of human T cells and chemical hapten exposure. MiXCR, applied by TCRdb to the RACE reads, yields one record per CDR3 protein. The sample has approximately 86,000 distinct CDR3 sequences, approximately 10% seen once. Time point reported: patch test 3, about 24 weeks after DPC sensitization. Sample treatment: therapeutic diphenylcyclopropenone sensitization with weekly scalp DPC. The material sequenced was whole blood, taken in connection with sensitization to the hapten diphenylcyclopropenone (DPC). Receptor source: a woman aged 25 to 39 with alopecia areata. Some clones in this sample may be carry-over from other donors' samples.

This clonotype turned up a few times. V and J are TRBV7-3 and TRBJ2-1; 7 nucleotides agree with TRBD2. CDR3 length: 14 amino acids. Per the germline V gene, CDR1 is SGHTA and CDR2 is FQGTGA. Losses at the gene ends were 2 bases for V and 7 bases for J; bases not matched to a gene: 5. The CDR3 sequence is CASSLGGSENEQFF. CDR3 DNA: TGTGCCAGCAGCTTAGGCGGGAGCGAGAATGAGCAGTTCTTC.

The V gene is TRBV28, the J gene TRBJ1-5; unclear D gene. There are 10 residues in the CDR3. The germline V and J ends were trimmed by 6 bases and 9 bases, with 6 bases remaining between them. Germline values: CDR1 MDHEN, CDR2 SYDVKM. CDR3 protein: CASSWAPQHF. CDR3 nucleotides: TGTGCCAGCAGCTGGGCGCCCCAGCATTTT.

This clonotype was seen repeatedly, ten times or more. V usage is TRBV28 and J usage is TRBJ2-1; 7 bases fit TRBD2. The CDR3 totals 15 residues. CDR1 and CDR2 (germline): MDHEN, SYDVKM. The junction had 16 bases not matched to a gene; V was cut back by 8 bases and J by 9 bases. CDR3 in amino acids: CASCEDGRRVFEQFF. The DNA of the CDR3 is TGTGCCAGCTGCGAGGACGGGAGGAGGGTGTTTGAGCAGTTCTTC. Full variable domain (rest looked up from reference TRBV28 and TRBJ2-1): DVKVTQSSRYLVKRTGEKVFLECVQDMDHENMFWYRQDPGLGLRLIYFSYDVKMKEKGDIPEGYSVSREKKERFSLILESASTNQTSMYLCASCEDGRRVFEQFFGPGTRLTVL.

As concerns this clonotype: A much bigger clone sits one base away, suggesting this may be a read error. The chain couples TRBV4-2 to TRBJ2-6; D unresolved. The CDR3 has 16 amino acids. V gave up 1 base and J gave up 0 bases, with 7 bases separating them. Germline V gives CDR1 LGHNA, CDR2 YNFKEQ. As DNA, the CDR3 is TGTGCCAGCAGCCAAGCGGTAATCTCTGGGGCCAACGTCCTGACTTTC. It translates to CASSQAVISGANVLTF.

This clonotype was recorded many times. The chain couples TRBV18 to TRBJ1-2; D remains ambiguous. The CDR3 is 14 residues long. Germline V gives CDR1 KGHSH, CDR2 LQKENI. The V end was cut by 3 bases, the J end by 5 bases, with 13 bases between. The CDR3 nucleotides read TGTGCCAGCTCACCCCAGGACGGAAATTATGGCTACACCTTC. Translating it yields CASSPQDGNYGYTF. Full variable domain (outside the CDR3, taken from reference TRBV18 and TRBJ1-2): NAGVMQNPRHLVRRRGQEARLRCSPMKGHSHVYWYRQLPEEGLKFMVYLQKENIIDESGMPKERFSAEFPKEGPSILRIQQVVRGDSAAYFCASSPQDGNYGYTFGSGTRLTVV.

This chain joins TRBV4-1 and TRBJ1-2; 7 bases align to TRBD1. The V and J ends lost 1 base and 3 bases, in that order; junction bases with no gene match: 2. Germline V lookup: CDR1 MGHRA, CDR2 YSYEKL. The CDR3 loop spans 14 amino acids. CDR3 bases: TGCGCCAGCAGCCAAGTAACAGGGGACTATGGCTACACCTTC. Its translation is CASSQVTGDYGYTF.

Turning to this clonotype: This may be a read error, as it is one base from a much larger clone. The chain carries TRBV7-2 and TRBJ2-5; no definite D call. Per the germline V gene, CDR1 is SGHTA and CDR2 is FQGNSA. The CDR3 length is 14 residues. Trimming cost V 7 bases and J 1 base, with 13 bases left between them. CDR3 protein: CASNRRVRQETQYF. The CDR3, as DNA: TGTGCCAGCAACCGTCGGGTCCGCCAAGAGACCCAGTACTTC.

This clonotype was recorded many times. V gene TRBV7-3 combines with J gene TRBJ2-3, with 9 bases aligning to TRBD2. The length of the CDR3 is 18 residues. Trimming at V came to 2 bases and at J to 3 bases, leaving 12 bases not matched to a gene. The germline CDR1 and CDR2 sequences are SGHTA and FQGTGA. CDR3 DNA sequence: TGTGCCAGCAGCTTACGCGGGAGGGCCTTATTAGCAACAGATACGCAGTATTTT. It codes for CASSLRGRALLATDTQYF.

In its sample, this clonotype was seen many times. The chain carries TRBV18 and TRBJ2-7; 7 bases fit TRBD2. The length of the CDR3 is 15 residues. V lost 3 bases to trimming and J lost 4 bases; unmatched junction nucleotides: 9. The V gene's germline CDR1 is KGHSH and CDR2 LQKENI. The DNA of the CDR3 is TGTGCCAGCTCACCCGCAGCGGGACCAAATTACGAGCAGTACTTC. Amino acid sequence: CASSPAAGPNYEQYF.

This clonotype has at least ten counts. The chain links TRBV12-3 or TRBV12-4 to TRBJ1-5; D might be TRBD1 (5 bases). The V end lost 4 bases, the J end lost 0 bases, and 10 bases lay between the germline ends. The CDR3 is 15 amino acids. Here the CDR3 reads CASSSSRVSNQPQHF. The CDR3 coding sequence is TGTGCCAGCAGTTCATCCAGGGTTAGCAATCAGCCCCAGCATTTT.

V gene TRBV19 combines with J gene TRBJ2-1; D might be TRBD1 (6 bases). The CDR3 totals 15 residues. Germline CDR1 LNHDA, CDR2 SQIVND (reference sequence). Trimming pared 2 bases from V and 4 bases from J, leaving 12 bases between. CDR3 bases: TGTGCCAGTAGTATATTGGGGCAGGGGTACAATGAGCAGTTCTTC. Protein product: CASSILGQGYNEQFF.

This sequence joins TRBV7-2 and TRBJ1-3; tentative D call: TRBD1 (5 bases). The CDR3 sequence is 14 residues long. Germline V lookup: CDR1 SGHTA, CDR2 FQGNSA. Trimming removed 3 bases from V and 4 bases from J, with 10 bases in between. The CDR3 DNA reads as TGTGCCAGCAGCTTTTCGGGGCCAGGAAACACCATATATTTT. It translates to CASSFSGPGNTIYF. The variable domain in full, with the rest retrieved from reference TRBV7-2 and TRBJ1-3, is GAGVSQSPSNKVTEKGKDVELRCDPISGHTALYWYRQSLGQGLEFLIYFQGNSAPDKSGLPSDRFSAERTGGSVSTLTIQRTQQEDSAVYLCASSFSGPGNTIYFGEGSWLTVV.

This clonotype was observed many times. This chain connects TRBV7-2 to TRBJ2-5; perhaps TRBD2 as D (6 bases). The V end was cut by 3 bases, the J end by 5 bases, with 10 bases between. The CDR3 is made up of 13 amino acids. Germline values: CDR1 SGHTA, CDR2 FQGNSA. The CDR3 DNA sequence: TGTGCCAGCAGCTTCGGAGGGCTGGAGACCCAGTACTTC. Its protein product is CASSFGGLETQYF. Full variable domain (missing parts from reference TRBV7-2 and TRBJ2-5): GAGVSQSPSNKVTEKGKDVELRCDPISGHTALYWYRQSLGQGLEFLIYFQGNSAPDKSGLPSDRFSAERTGGSVSTLTIQRTQQEDSAVYLCASSFGGLETQYFGPGTRLLVL.

J is TRBJ2-1 and V is TRBV7-2, with TRBD2 matching 9 bases. In germline, CDR1 is SGHTA, CDR2 FQGNSA. V trimming: 3 bases; J trimming: 5 bases; junction bases outside the gene matches: 2. The CDR3 sequence is 14 residues long. CDR3 sequence (DNA): TGTGCCAGCAGCTTTCTAGCGGGACACAATGAGCAGTTCTTC. Translating gives CASSFLAGHNEQFF.

This chain links TRBV28 with TRBJ2-2; no reliable D call. With 8 bases removed from V and 5 bases from J, the gap between germline ends came to 9 bases. The CDR3 is 12 amino acids. Germline CDR1 MDHEN, CDR2 SYDVKM. The CDR3 DNA reads TGTGCCAGCGCCTCACTAACCGGGGAGCTGTTTTTT. Its protein product is CASASLTGELFF.

V is TRBV7-9 and J is TRBJ1-5, with D possibly being TRBD1 (5 bases). Germline V gives CDR1 SEHNR, CDR2 FQNEAQ (reference sequence). The CDR3 contains 14 residues. V was shortened by 5 bases and J by 1 base, with 9 bases between the two germline ends. CDR3 nucleotides: TGTGCCAGCAGCCGGGACGTGAGCAATCAGCCCCAGCATTTT. It yields the protein CASSRDVSNQPQHF.

The gene calls are TRBV6-6 and TRBJ2-5; 10 bases match TRBD1. V lost 4 bases, J lost 4 bases, and 3 bases stayed unmatched. The CDR3 runs 14 residues. Germline V gives CDR1 MNHNY, CDR2 SVGAGI (reference sequence). In DNA, the CDR3 is TGTGCCAGCAGTTGGGGACAGGGGCCAGAGACCCAGTACTTC. Protein sequence: CASSWGQGPETQYF.

The genes are TRBV28 and TRBJ2-3; D is ambiguous. This CDR3 has 12 residues. Germline CDR1 and CDR2: MDHEN and SYDVKM. The V gene lost 5 bases and the J gene lost 0 bases, with 3 bases spanning the gap. CDR3: CASSDSTDTQYF. The CDR3 nucleotides are TGTGCCAGCAGTGACAGCACAGATACGCAGTATTTT.

In this sample, this clonotype turned up a few times. The chain links TRBV28 to TRBJ1-1, with 7 bases aligning to TRBD1. Germline-derived CDR1 and CDR2 are MDHEN and SYDVKM. The V segment lost 7 bases and the J segment 12 bases; nucleotides outside the gene matches: 11. The CDR3 spans 12 residues. The CDR3 here is CASTPDRVGTFF. The CDR3 nucleotides read TGTGCCAGCACCCCCGACAGGGTGGGAACTTTCTTT.

This clonotype was counted many times. The chain joins TRBV4-3 to TRBJ2-2, with D unclear. The CDR3 is 14 residues long. Germline-derived CDR1 and CDR2 are LGHNA and YSLEER. The germline V and J ends were trimmed by 0 bases and 2 bases, with 4 bases remaining between them. CDR3 loop: CASSQESNTGELFF. In nucleotides, the CDR3 is TGCGCCAGCAGCCAAGAGTCAAACACCGGGGAGCTGTTTTTT.

This clonotype was seen ten or more times. The chain is built from TRBV28 and TRBJ2-1, with D possibly TRBD1 on 6 matching bases. Between the trimmed V and J ends, which lost 4 bases and 4 bases, there was a span of 17 bases. Germline V gene lookup returns CDR1 MDHEN and CDR2 SYDVKM. The CDR3 is made up of 16 amino acids. The CDR3 loop reads CASSSNQGQLYNEQFF. In nucleotides, the CDR3 is TGTGCCAGCAGTTCTAATCAGGGGCAACTTTACAATGAGCAGTTCTTC.

The rearrangement links TRBV10-2 to TRBJ2-2; D is perhaps TRBD1 or TRBD2 (6 bases each). The V end was cut by 0 bases, the J end by 2 bases, with 10 bases between. The CDR3 length is 16 residues. The V gene's germline CDR1 is WSHSY and CDR2 SAAADI. The DNA for the CDR3 is TGCGCCAGCAGTGAGTCGGGGGGCAGAAACACCGGGGAGCTGTTTTTT. Translating gives CASSESGGRNTGELFF.

This rearrangement joins TRBV7-9 to TRBJ2-6; 7 bases match TRBD1. The germline gives CDR1 SEHNR, CDR2 FQNEAQ (reference sequence). The CDR3 contains 14 residues. V lost 5 bases, J lost 14 bases, and 12 bases stayed unmatched. CDR3 in amino acids: CASSRSMGQTILTF. The CDR3 DNA reads as TGTGCCAGCAGCCGAAGCATGGGACAGACAATCCTGACTTTC.

This clonotype was observed at least ten times. This rearrangement joins TRBV10-2 to TRBJ2-3; 9 bases are shared with TRBD1. The CDR3 extends over 13 amino acids. Trimming cost V 6 bases and J 6 bases; bases outside gene matches: 4. The germline V gene has CDR1 WSHSY and CDR2 SAAADI. The chain's CDR3 is CASSQQGADTQYF. The CDR3 bases are TGCGCCAGCAGCCAACAGGGGGCGGATACGCAGTATTTT.

This clonotype has just a few counts. The rearrangement links TRBV5-6 to TRBJ1-5; unclear D gene. The CDR3 is 16 amino acids. V gave up 2 bases and J gave up 2 bases, with 14 bases separating them. CDR1 is SGHDT and CDR2 is YYEEEE in the germline V gene. The CDR3 reads CASSFENQRGNQPQHF. CDR3 nucleotide sequence: TGTGCCAGCAGCTTTGAGAACCAACGGGGCAATCAGCCCCAGCATTTT.

This clonotype was detected many times. The chain carries TRBV15 and TRBJ2-3; D may be TRBD1 (5 bases). The CDR3 consists of 13 residues. CDR1 LNHNV and CDR2 YYDKDF come from the germline V gene (reference sequence). V dropped 9 bases and J dropped 4 bases, with 14 bases sitting between them. The CDR3 DNA sequence: TGTGCCACGAGGCTGGGGCGCTCAGATACGCAGTATTTT. This gives the protein CATRLGRSDTQYF.

In this sample, this clonotype turned up a few times. The chain joins TRBV27 to TRBJ1-3; D is unresolved. The germline V gene encodes CDR1 MNHEY and CDR2 SMNVEV (reference sequence). The CDR3 covers 15 residues. Trimming took off 8 bases at V and 0 bases at J, with 14 bases between the two ends. The CDR3 region is CASSRGGSSGNTIYF. The DNA of the CDR3 is TGTGCCAGCTCCAGAGGTGGCAGCTCTGGAAACACCATATATTTT.

This clonotype was counted ten times or more. The rearrangement uses TRBV6-6 and TRBJ1-1; D is uncertain. V lost 4 bases to trimming and J lost 8 bases, with 8 bases between them. Germline V gene sequence: CDR1 MNHNY, CDR2 SVGAGI (reference sequence). This CDR3 comprises 11 residues. This CDR3 is CASSFGSEAFF. The CDR3 nucleotides are TGTGCCAGCAGTTTCGGCTCCGAAGCTTTCTTT.

This clonotype was seen a few times. This rearrangement joins TRBV25-1 to TRBJ2-1; TRBD2 matches 9 bases. Per the germline V gene, CDR1 is MGHDK and CDR2 is SYGVNS. This CDR3 has 15 amino acids. V lost 2 bases to trimming and J lost 2 bases; unmatched junction nucleotides: 1. The CDR3 coding sequence is TGTGCCAGCAGTGAAGCGGGAGGGCCCTACAATGAGCAGTTCTTC. Translation: CASSEAGGPYNEQFF.

At least ten counts were recorded for this clonotype. The chain combines TRBV18 with TRBJ2-1; 12 nucleotides agree with TRBD2. This CDR3 has 15 residues. Germline-derived CDR1 and CDR2 are KGHSH and LQKENI. V lost 4 bases, J lost 4 bases, and 2 bases stayed unmatched. CDR3 residues: CASSQTSGGYNEQFF. Here the CDR3 DNA reads TGTGCCAGCTCACAGACTAGCGGGGGTTACAATGAGCAGTTCTTC.